This entry lists 27 T cell receptor beta chains sequenced from one sample in a study of T cell changes during pregnancy in multiple sclerosis. The protocol was immunoSEQ multiplex PCR, while the TCRdb copy is restricted to in-frame clones and leaves out a portion. Of roughly 40,000 clones detected, roughly 90% appear once; the ten largest clones hold around 13%. This sample comprised CD8+ T cells from peripheral blood mononuclear cells, obtained in the first trimester of pregnancy. Receptors were obtained from a female donor with multiple sclerosis, enrolled in a pregnancy study.

By sample share, this clone is medium-sized. The genes are TRBV7-6 and TRBJ1-6; D remains unclear. Germline CDR1 reads SGHVS; CDR2 reads FNYEAQ. The V end was cut by 5 bases, the J end by 5 bases, with 13 bases between. This CDR3 comprises 15 residues. CDR3 nucleotide sequence: TGTGCCAGCAGCGCTTGGCCCGAGGATAATTCACCCCTCCACTTT. Translation: CASSAWPEDNSPLHF.

This sequence joins TRBV5-1 and TRBJ2-7; 8 bases are shared with TRBD1. CDR1 and CDR2 from the germline V gene are SGHRS and YFSETQ. This CDR3 is built from 15 residues. The V and J ends lost 3 bases and 3 bases, in that order; junction bases with no gene match: 8. CDR3 amino acids: CASSWGTGLSYEQYF. The CDR3 coding sequence is TGCGCCAGCAGCTGGGGGACAGGTTTAAGCTACGAGCAGTACTTC.

The chain combines TRBV6-1 with TRBJ1-3; D gene uncertain. The CDR3 extends over 16 amino acids. Germline lookup yields CDR1 MNHNS and CDR2 SASEGT. V was clipped by 2 bases and J by 0 bases, with 11 bases between them. The CDR3 is CASSESVHLSGNTIYF. CDR3 nucleotide sequence: TGTGCCAGCAGTGAATCAGTTCATCTCTCTGGAAACACCATATATTTT.

The V gene is TRBV6-1, the J gene TRBJ1-2; possibly TRBD1 for D (5 bases). Trimming took off 8 bases at V and 8 bases at J, with 15 bases between the two ends. Germline V gene data show CDR1 as MNHNS and CDR2 as SASEGT. This CDR3 is built from 12 residues. The CDR3 DNA is TGTGCCAGCCGGGGGGGGAGCGGGGGCTACACCTTC. Translation gives CASRGGSGGYTF.

The CDR3 sequence: CASSLLGHRAGEKLFF. CDR3 bases: TGTGCCAGCAGCTTACTGGGACACCGGGCGGGTGAAAAACTGTTTTTT. The chain joins TRBV7-2 to TRBJ1-4, with D tentatively TRBD1 (6 bases). V was cut by 2 bases and J by 7 bases, with 17 bases left in between. The CDR3 has 16 residues. Germline CDR1 reads SGHTA; CDR2 reads FQGNSA.

In nucleotides, the CDR3 is TGTGCCAGCAGCAAAGGCCTCGGGGCTTTCTTT. Its translation: CASSKGLGAFF. This chain joins TRBV21-1 and TRBJ1-1. TRBV21-1 is a pseudogene locus. The CDR3 contains 11 residues.

This clone has only one observation. An end of the junction does not agree with germline; a read error may underlie this. The CDR3 protein is CASDFGDGGAPTDTQCF. In DNA form, the CDR3 reads TGTGCCAGCGATTTCGGGGACGGGGGGGCCCCCACAGATACGCAGTGTTTT. J is TRBJ2-3 and V is TRBV9, with 8 nucleotides matching TRBD2. Germline V gives CDR1 SGDLS, CDR2 YYNGEE. The CDR3 has 17 residues.

This clone was seen just once. V is TRBV11-2 and J is TRBJ2-7, with 9 bases fitting TRBD1. Germline V lookup: CDR1 SGHAT, CDR2 FQNNGV. The CDR3 has 15 residues. Trimming removed 5 bases from V and 3 bases from J; junction bases left unmatched: 8. DNA of the CDR3: TGTGCCAGCAGCCCAGTCGGGACAGGGTTCTACGAGCAGTACTTC. Translated: CASSPVGTGFYEQYF.

This chain joins TRBV2 and TRBJ2-7; unclear D gene. The germline V gene encodes CDR1 SNHLY and CDR2 FYNNEI. V was cut by 0 bases and J by 5 bases, with 17 bases left in between. This CDR3 is built from 16 residues. In DNA, the CDR3 is TGTGCCAGCAGTGAAGCTTCGGGTCCCAGAAGCGACGAGCAGTACTTC. It is translated as CASSEASGPRSDEQYF.

The rearrangement uses TRBV13 and TRBJ1-2; 9 bases are a match to TRBD1. Trimming removed 2 bases from V and 3 bases from J; junction bases left unmatched: 4. Germline loops: CDR1 PRHDT, CDR2 FYEKMQ (reference sequence). This CDR3 is 15 amino acids long. The CDR3 nucleotides are TGTGCCAGCAGCTTAAACAGGGGGCTCCACTATGGCTACACCTTC. Its translation is CASSLNRGLHYGYTF.

The V gene is TRBV6-5, the J gene TRBJ1-1; weak D call: TRBD1 (5 bases). Germline CDR1 and CDR2: MNHEY and SVGAGI. The CDR3 is 13 residues long. Deletions cut 6 bases from V and 7 bases from J, with 15 bases between. CDR3 sequence: CASSSGGGREAFF. CDR3 coding DNA: TGTGCCAGCAGCTCCGGGGGAGGGCGTGAAGCTTTCTTT.

The chain has TRBV27 and TRBJ1-1; 8 nucleotides align to TRBD1. Per germline, CDR1 MNHEY and CDR2 SMNVEV (reference sequence). Trimming cost V 6 bases and J 5 bases; bases outside gene matches: 5. The CDR3 sequence is 13 residues long. The DNA of the CDR3 is TGTGCCAGCAGGACAGGGGTATTGACTGAAGCTTTCTTT. Translation gives CASRTGVLTEAFF.

The gene calls are TRBV5-1 and TRBJ1-6; TRBD1 matches 9 bases. Germline CDR1 reads SGHRS; CDR2 reads YFSETQ. Germline trimming cut 4 bases from V and 0 bases from J; bases unmatched to any gene: 11. CDR3 length: 19 residues. CDR3 nucleotide sequence: TGCGCCAGCAGCCCGGAACCGGGACAGGGAACCTCCTATAATTCACCCCTCCACTTT. Residues: CASSPEPGQGTSYNSPLHF.

CDR3 residues: CAISGPDRASYEQYF. The CDR3, as DNA: TGTGCCATCAGTGGCCCCGACAGGGCGTCCTACGAGCAGTACTTC. This chain joins TRBV10-3 and TRBJ2-7; the match to TRBD1 covers 7 bases. Trimming cost V 4 bases and J 1 base; bases outside gene matches: 7. The CDR3 is made up of 15 amino acids. Germline lookup yields CDR1 ENHRY and CDR2 SYGVKD.

The chain employs TRBV4-2 and TRBJ1-5; D is perhaps TRBD1 (5 bases). The CDR3 loop spans 13 amino acids. V was pared by 0 bases and J by 7 bases, with 7 bases between. The germline gives CDR1 LGHNA, CDR2 YNFKEQ. The CDR3 DNA reads TGTGCCAGCAGCCAAGAGGGGGGGCAGCCCCAGCATTTT. Protein sequence: CASSQEGGQPQHF.

This chain links TRBV13 with TRBJ2-2, with 11 nucleotides matching TRBD2. V lost 1 base to trimming and J lost 6 bases; unmatched junction nucleotides: 13. The V gene's germline CDR1 is PRHDT and CDR2 FYEKMQ (reference sequence). CDR3 length: 19 amino acids. The CDR3 here is CASSLVALAGARGPGELFF. DNA for the CDR3: TGTGCCAGCAGCTTAGTGGCACTAGCGGGGGCGCGAGGCCCCGGGGAGCTGTTTTTT.

J is TRBJ2-7 and V is TRBV27, with 10 bases fitting TRBD1. This CDR3 comprises 14 residues. Germline CDR1 reads MNHEY; CDR2 reads SMNVEV (reference sequence). The ends lost 4 bases at V and 2 bases at J; junction bases unmatched: 2. CDR3 protein: CASSSGQGAYEQYF. The DNA for the CDR3 is TGTGCCAGCAGTTCCGGACAGGGGGCCTACGAGCAGTACTTC.

The chain links TRBV19 to TRBJ1-2; no reliable D call. Germline CDR1 LNHDA, CDR2 SQIVND (reference sequence). The germline V and J ends were trimmed by 7 bases and 3 bases, with 18 bases remaining between them. CDR3 size: 15 residues. The CDR3 reads CASTPGRPLYYGYTF. The CDR3 DNA reads as TGTGCCAGTACCCCGGGGAGACCCCTATACTATGGCTACACCTTC.

The chain uses TRBV7-8 and TRBJ2-7; 9 bases agree with TRBD2. With V trimmed by 7 bases and J by 1 base, 5 bases remained unmatched. This CDR3 region has 14 residues. Germline V gives CDR1 SGHVS, CDR2 FQNEAQ. The CDR3 is CASISRGGSYEQYF. The DNA of the CDR3 is TGTGCCAGCATATCGCGGGGGGGTTCCTACGAGCAGTACTTC.

This chain uses TRBV15 with TRBJ2-2; 11 nucleotides align to TRBD2. The germline CDR1 and CDR2 sequences are LNHNV and YYDKDF (reference sequence). The CDR3 consists of 22 residues. V lost 4 bases and J lost 4; bases outside the gene matches: 23. This CDR3 reads CATSKPGQGLITSGGSTGELFF. CDR3 sequence (DNA): TGTGCCACCAGCAAACCAGGACAGGGCCTTATTACTAGCGGGGGTAGCACCGGGGAGCTGTTTTTT.

This chain connects TRBV29-1 to TRBJ1-2, with D perhaps matching TRBD1 (6 bases). Germline lookup yields CDR1 SQVTM and CDR2 ANQGSEA. The germline V and J ends were trimmed by 6 bases and 2 bases, with 22 bases remaining between them. The CDR3 consists of 16 residues. The CDR3 protein is CSVPGTTVIPNYGYTF. CDR3 nucleotide sequence: TGCAGCGTCCCCGGGACAACTGTCATTCCGAACTATGGCTACACCTTC.

The genes are TRBV9 and TRBJ2-7; 7 bases agree with TRBD1. Germline CDR1 SGDLS, CDR2 YYNGEE. The junction had 4 bases not matched to a gene; V was cut back by 4 bases and J by 3 bases. The CDR3 sequence is 13 residues long. CDR3 residues: CASSPRTGYEQYF. CDR3 sequence (DNA): TGTGCCAGCAGCCCGCGGACAGGCTACGAGCAGTACTTC.

The chain employs TRBV13 and TRBJ2-5; TRBD1 matches at 12 bases. The CDR3 spans 17 residues. The V gene end was trimmed by 4 bases and the J gene end by 5 bases; junction bases not matched to a gene: 11. The germline V gene has CDR1 PRHDT and CDR2 FYEKMQ (reference sequence). The CDR3 coding sequence is TGTGCCAGCAGCTCGAAAATGGGACAGGGGGCAGTGGAGACCCAGTACTTC. It specifies CASSSKMGQGAVETQYF.

The V call is TRBV6-4, the J call TRBJ2-2; a possible D gene is TRBD2 (5 bases). CDR1 is MRHNA and CDR2 is SNTAGT in the germline V gene. Trimming left V 3 bases short and J 0 bases short, with 8 bases between. The CDR3 is 15 amino acids. CDR3 in amino acids: CASSEGRSNTGELFF. CDR3 sequence (DNA): TGTGCCAGCAGTGAGGGGAGATCGAACACCGGGGAGCTGTTTTTT.

The genes are TRBV19 and TRBJ1-2; 7 bases are a match to TRBD1. The CDR3 has 16 amino acids. CDR1 LNHDA and CDR2 SQIVND come from the germline V gene (reference sequence). The V gene end was trimmed by 6 bases and the J gene end by 3 bases; junction bases not matched to a gene: 13. CDR3 region: CASRPTRDSEDYGYTF. CDR3 nucleotide sequence: TGTGCCAGTAGGCCTACTCGGGACAGTGAGGACTATGGCTACACCTTC.

There are a few counts of this clone. The chain joins TRBV13 to TRBJ2-7, with D uncertain. This CDR3 contains 12 residues. Germline V CDR1 and CDR2: PRHDT, FYEKMQ (reference sequence). V was trimmed by 5 bases and J by 2 bases, leaving 7 bases between them. The DNA of the CDR3 is TGTGCCAGCAGCCTTACACCCTACGAGCAGTACTTC. Its protein product is CASSLTPYEQYF.

The rearrangement links TRBV5-6 to TRBJ1-6, with D possibly TRBD1 on 6 matching bases. This CDR3 spans 14 amino acids. V dropped 4 bases and J dropped 8 bases, with 13 bases sitting between them. CDR1 is SGHDT, CDR2 YYEEEE, per germline. CDR3 nucleotides: TGTGCCAGCAGCCTAAGGACAGAGCATTCACCCCTCCACTTT. Translating gives CASSLRTEHSPLHF.